This T cell receptor beta chain was obtained from a study of beta chain features in type 1 diabetes. The study, taken as a whole, reports: In every one of the four CD4+ subsets, TCRB CDR3s were moderately but significantly shorter in Type 1 diabetes patients.

One heparinised draw, averaging about 116 mL, was taken per donor. This CDR3 has 12 amino acids. The germline CDR1 and CDR2 sequences are SEHNR and FQNEAQ (reference sequence). V lost 1 base and J lost 11, with 9 bases in between. Regarding this clone: Its matching antigen is unknown.

Expressed TCRB transcripts were sequenced, since all the RNA that had been isolated was reverse transcribed. Sequencing of naive, central memory and regulatory T cell samples gave an average of around 3.6 million reads. Repertoires were generated with immunoSEQ multiplex PCR, while TCRdb's copy carries only in-frame clones and drops some. Of 200,000 to 250,000 clones in the sample, about a tenth were seen once. Sequencing was performed on central memory CD4+ T cells from blood. The V and J genes are TRBV7-9 and TRBJ2-1; tentative D call: TRBD1 (5 bases). This receptor was taken from a man younger than 35 in good health. CDR3 in DNA: TGTGCCAGCAGCTTAGACTCAGGGAAGCAGTTCTTC. Protein product: CASSLDSGKQFF.